This TCR beta chain was recorded in a study of blood T cell repertoires in COVID-19. About the study: Researchers got acute and convalescent COVID-19 samples from the United States, Italy and Spain. T cells, B-cell-depleted T cells, or PBMCs supplied cDNA or gDNA.

Methods used by the authors: How many nucleated cells were present was estimated from reference gene primer amplification. Measured with immunoSEQ multiplex PCR; TCRdb has only the in-frame clones, and not every one. The V and J calls and clone size are taken from that table; D and trimming were inferred from the DNA. The repertoire holds around 30,000 clones, around 85% seen once, with more than 5.5% in the top ten. This CDR3 is built from 13 residues. The junction had 3 bases not matched to a gene; V was cut back by 4 bases and J by 7 bases. Germline values: CDR1 LGHDT, CDR2 YNNKEL (reference sequence).

The sequence was collected from a woman of 80 years or more with active or convalescent COVID-19. The chain links TRBV3-1 (or the pseudogene TRBV3-2) to TRBJ1-5, with 8 bases lining up with TRBD1. Sample: peripheral blood. CDR3 residues: CASSLQGEQPQHF. The CDR3 coding sequence is TGTGCCAGCAGCCTACAGGGGGAGCAGCCCCAGCATTTT.